This TCR beta chain comes out of a study of PD-1 blockade in classical Hodgkin lymphoma. General study points: Newly diagnosed patients reportedly had lower baseline TCR diversity than healthy donors. It was CD4+ TCR diversity, not CD8+, that rose significantly by C4D1.

Remarks on this clone: Its antigen is unknown.

Per germline, CDR1 MDHEN and CDR2 SYDVKM. Trimming stripped 6 bases from V and 6 bases from J, with 17 bases between. CDR3 size: 14 residues. Time point of the sample: cycle 4 day 1 (C4D1), after about 6 weeks of nivolumab. Each patient experienced a relapse that followed autologous stem cell transplantation, and brentuximab vedotin exposure varied. Assay used: immunoSEQ multiplex PCR; TCRdb lists only in-frame clones, some missing. The data show tens of thousands of clones, with over 65% seen just once and around a fifth held by the top ten. Sequenced material: peripheral blood mononuclear cells (PBMCs), taken before the fourth cycle of nivolumab. The clonotype originates from a human donor with classical Hodgkin lymphoma. The chain uses TRBV28 and TRBJ1-1, with D unclear. CDR3 nucleotides: TGTGCCAGCAGCCTAGGGTCTCAAAACCCTGAAGCTTTCTTT. As protein: CASSLGSQNPEAFF.